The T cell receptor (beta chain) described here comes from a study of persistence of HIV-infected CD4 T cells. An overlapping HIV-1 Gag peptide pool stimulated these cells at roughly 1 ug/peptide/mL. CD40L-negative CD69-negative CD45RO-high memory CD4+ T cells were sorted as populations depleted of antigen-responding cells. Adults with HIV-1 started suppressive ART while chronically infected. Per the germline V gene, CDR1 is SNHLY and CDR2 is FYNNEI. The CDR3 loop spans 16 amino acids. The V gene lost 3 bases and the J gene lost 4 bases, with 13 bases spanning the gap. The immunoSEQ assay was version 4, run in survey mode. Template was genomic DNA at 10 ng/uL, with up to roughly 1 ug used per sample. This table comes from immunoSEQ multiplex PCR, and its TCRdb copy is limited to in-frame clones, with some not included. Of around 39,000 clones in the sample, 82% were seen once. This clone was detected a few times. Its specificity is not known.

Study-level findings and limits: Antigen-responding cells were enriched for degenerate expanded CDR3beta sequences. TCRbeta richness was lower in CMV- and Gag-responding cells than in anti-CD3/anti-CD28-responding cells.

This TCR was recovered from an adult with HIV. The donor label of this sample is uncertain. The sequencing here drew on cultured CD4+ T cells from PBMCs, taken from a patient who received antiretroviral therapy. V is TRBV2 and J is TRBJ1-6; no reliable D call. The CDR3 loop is CASSDRSPSYNSPLHF. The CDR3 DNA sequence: TGTGCCAGCAGTGACAGGTCACCAAGTTATAATTCACCCCTCCACTTT.